What follows are 20 T cell receptor beta chains derived from one specimen sequenced in a study of blood T cells in healthy people across ages. Through a sample-barcoded 5' primer and a J-beta primer mix, a second PCR was run for roughly 6 to 11 cycles. One entry per CDR3 protein results from TCRdb running MiXCR on the 5' RACE reads. The sample carries hundreds of thousands of distinct CDR3 sequences, nearly 60% recorded once. The specimen sequenced was blood. These receptors were taken from a man aged 25-40 years in good health.

This sequence joins TRBV30 and TRBJ2-7; D uncertain. The CDR3 covers 11 residues. The V and J ends lost 3 bases and 3 bases respectively, with 6 bases between them. Germline-derived CDR1 and CDR2 are GTSNPN and SVGIG (reference sequence). CDR3: CAWSLRYEQYF. In nucleotides, the CDR3 is TGTGCCTGGAGCCTGCGCTACGAGCAGTACTTC. Looking up the rest from reference TRBV30 and TRBJ2-7 gives the full variable domain: SQTIHQWPATLVQPVGSPLSLECTVEGTSNPNLYWYRQAAGRGLQLLFYSVGIGQISSEVPQNLSASRPQDRQFILSSKKLLLSDSGFYLCAWSLRYEQYFGPGTRLTVT.

The chain has TRBV6-6 and TRBJ2-4; D gene ambiguous. CDR1 and CDR2 (germline): MNHNY, SVGAGI (reference sequence). The CDR3 runs to 13 residues. Trimming left V 4 bases short and J 1 base short, with 5 bases between. CDR3 protein: CASSSAAKNIQYF. In DNA, the CDR3 is TGTGCCAGCAGTTCGGCGGCCAAAAACATTCAGTACTTC.

In its sample, this clonotype was seen many times. The chain is built from TRBV7-9 and TRBJ2-7, with 9 bases lining up with TRBD1. Germline V gene sequence: CDR1 SEHNR, CDR2 FQNEAQ (reference sequence). The CDR3 contains 15 residues. With V trimmed by 6 bases and J by 0 bases, 6 bases remained unmatched. The CDR3 DNA reads as TGTGCCAGCAGTGGGGGACAGGGCAGCTCCTACGAGCAGTACTTC. Encoded protein: CASSGGQGSSYEQYF.

The chain combines TRBV4-3 with TRBJ2-7; 8 bases align to TRBD2. CDR3 length: 14 residues. Germline trimming cut 4 bases from V and 3 bases from J; bases unmatched to any gene: 5. Germline values: CDR1 LGHNA, CDR2 YSLEER. CDR3 DNA sequence: TGCGCCAGCAGCCCGCAGCGGGGGCACTACGAGCAGTACTTC. Its translation: CASSPQRGHYEQYF.

Regarding this clonotype: This may arise from a read error, as a much more abundant clone is one base away. The chain employs TRBV6-5 and TRBJ2-6, with 8 bases fitting TRBD1. This CDR3 region has 13 residues. The germline gives CDR1 MNHEY, CDR2 SVGAGI. Written as DNA, the CDR3 is TGTGCCAGCACCGAGGGACAGGCCGACGTCCTGACTTTC. Protein sequence: CASTEGQADVLTF.

The chain uses TRBV20-1 and TRBJ1-1; D not certain. The CDR3 is 11 amino acids. The V gene's germline CDR1 is DFQATT and CDR2 SNEGSKA (reference sequence). V was clipped by 3 bases and J by 3 bases, with 5 bases between them. This CDR3 is CSASLDTEAFF. The CDR3 coding sequence is TGCAGTGCTAGCTTAGACACTGAAGCTTTCTTT.

This clonotype was seen only a few times. V usage is TRBV10-3 and J usage is TRBJ1-1, with D uncertain. The germline V gene has CDR1 ENHRY and CDR2 SYGVKD. The CDR3 loop spans 15 amino acids. V was cut by 0 bases and J by 1 base, with 9 bases left in between. The CDR3 DNA reads TGTGCCATCAGTGAGTCGGAAAGGCAGAACACTGAAGCTTTCTTT. Amino acids: CAISESERQNTEAFF.

The V and J genes are TRBV7-2 and TRBJ2-1; D may be TRBD2 (7 bases). V was trimmed by 5 bases and J by 4 bases, leaving 18 bases between them. The CDR3 is 16 residues long. Germline loops: CDR1 SGHTA, CDR2 FQGNSA. The CDR3 DNA sequence: TGTGCCAGCAGCCTAGGGGGGGCTAGCGGTTACAATGAGCAGTTCTTC. It codes for CASSLGGASGYNEQFF.

CDR3 sequence reads: CSAAGLPGSHTQYF. CDR3 nucleotides: TGCAGTGCTGCTGGACTACCTGGGAGTCATACGCAGTATTTT. The chain recombines TRBV20-1 with TRBJ2-3; a possible D gene is TRBD2 (6 bases). Germline CDR1 reads DFQATT; CDR2 reads SNEGSKA (reference sequence). Deletions cut 5 bases from V and 7 bases from J, with 19 bases between. The CDR3 runs 14 residues.

The chain recombines TRBV6-1 with TRBJ2-7; a possible D gene is TRBD2 (5 bases). Near its end, the DNA agrees better with TRBJ2-5, so the J call may be wrong. This CDR3 has 13 residues. The germline V gene has CDR1 MNHNS and CDR2 SASEGT. In DNA form, the CDR3 reads TGTGCCAGCAGCCCCATAGGGAGAGAGACCCAGTACTTC. It encodes CASSPIGRETQYF.

This sequence joins TRBV11-3 and TRBJ1-2; 7 nucleotides match TRBD1. The V and J ends lost 5 bases and 2 bases, in that order; junction bases with no gene match: 17. Looked up from germline, CDR1 is SGHNT and CDR2 is YENEEA. This CDR3 is 18 amino acids long. The chain's CDR3 is CASSATGDEDLLNYGYTF. The CDR3 nucleotides are TGTGCCAGCAGCGCCACAGGGGACGAAGACCTCTTAAACTATGGCTACACCTTC. Full variable domain (outside the CDR3, taken from reference TRBV11-3 and TRBJ1-2): EAGVVQSPRYKIIEKKQPVAFWCNPISGHNTLYWYLQNLGQGPELLIRYENEEAVDDSQLPKDRFSAERLKGVDSTLKIQPAELGDSAVYLCASSATGDEDLLNYGYTFGSGTRLTVV.

This clonotype was observed a few times. The chain couples TRBV24-1 to TRBJ2-3; D is perhaps TRBD1 or TRBD2 (5 bases each). Germline V gives CDR1 KGHDR, CDR2 SFDVKD. V dropped 3 bases and J dropped 2 bases, with 11 bases sitting between them. This CDR3 contains 15 residues. CDR3 region: CATSDRDGTTDTQYF. In DNA form, the CDR3 reads TGTGCCACCAGTGATAGGGACGGAACCACAGATACGCAGTATTTT.

A few counts support this clonotype. The chain carries TRBV20-1 and TRBJ2-3; D gene ambiguous. Per germline, CDR1 DFQATT and CDR2 SNEGSKA (reference sequence). V was pared by 5 bases and J by 5 bases, with 17 bases between. This CDR3 is 14 amino acids long. CDR3 protein: CSAPRTHAVDTQYF. As DNA, the CDR3 is TGCAGTGCTCCAAGGACCCATGCGGTAGATACGCAGTATTTT.

The chain recombines TRBV9 with TRBJ2-7; 8 bases match TRBD2. CDR1 SGDLS and CDR2 YYNGEE come from the germline V gene. The CDR3 sequence is 15 residues long. Germline trimming cut 2 bases from V and 1 base from J; bases unmatched to any gene: 5. Here the CDR3 reads CASSVASGLSYEQYF. The CDR3 region has the DNA TGTGCCAGCAGCGTGGCTAGCGGGTTGTCCTACGAGCAGTACTTC.

This clonotype was seen more than once but under ten times. The chain combines TRBV2 with TRBJ2-7; 9 bases match TRBD1. The CDR3 runs to 14 residues. Per the germline V gene, CDR1 is SNHLY and CDR2 is FYNNEI. The V gene end was trimmed by 6 bases and the J gene end by 7 bases; junction bases not matched to a gene: 10. The CDR3 protein is CASRYRGLEGEQYF. The CDR3 DNA follows: TGTGCCAGCAGGTACAGGGGGCTGGAAGGAGAGCAGTACTTC.

The chain joins TRBV6-5 to TRBJ1-2; no reliable D call. V was pared by 0 bases and J by 6 bases, with 23 bases between. The germline V gene encodes CDR1 MNHEY and CDR2 SVGAGI. The CDR3 has 18 amino acids. In DNA, the CDR3 is TGTGCCAGCAGTTACTCGAGAACCGGACTAGTTCGCCTGGATGGCTACACCTTC. It is translated as CASSYSRTGLVRLDGYTF.

J is TRBJ2-7 and V is TRBV12-3 or TRBV12-4; no clear D gene. This CDR3 is 14 amino acids long. V lost 5 bases and J 4 bases, leaving 15 bases between the germline ends. DNA of the CDR3: TGTGCCAGCAGTCCAACCCCGGAAGGGTACGAGCAGTACTTC. It translates to CASSPTPEGYEQYF.

This clonotype showed up just a few times. The chain couples TRBV19 to TRBJ2-7; the match to TRBD1 covers 9 bases. This CDR3 has 16 amino acids. The germline V gene encodes CDR1 LNHDA and CDR2 SQIVND (reference sequence). V shed 2 bases and J 2 bases; nucleotides not matched to a gene: 7. The CDR3 region has the DNA TGTGCCAGTAGTATAAAGGGACAGGGTTTCCCCTACGAGCAGTACTTC. This encodes CASSIKGQGFPYEQYF.

The chain uses TRBV14 and TRBJ1-4; the D is unclear. The CDR3 totals 17 residues. Between the trimmed V and J ends, which lost 0 bases and 11 bases, there was a span of 22 bases. Germline CDR1 SGHDN, CDR2 FVKESK. The CDR3 reads CASSQEEAGFAFGKLFF. The CDR3 DNA reads TGTGCCAGCAGCCAAGAAGAGGCGGGTTTCGCGTTTGGGAAACTGTTTTTT.

The V and J genes are TRBV11-2 and TRBJ2-4; no clear D. CDR1 is SGHAT, CDR2 FQNNGV, per germline. This CDR3 has 14 residues. V lost 5 bases, J lost 0 bases, and 8 bases lay in between. DNA of the CDR3: TGTGCCAGCAGCCCGAGGCCAGCCAAAAACATTCAGTACTTC. As protein: CASSPRPAKNIQYF.